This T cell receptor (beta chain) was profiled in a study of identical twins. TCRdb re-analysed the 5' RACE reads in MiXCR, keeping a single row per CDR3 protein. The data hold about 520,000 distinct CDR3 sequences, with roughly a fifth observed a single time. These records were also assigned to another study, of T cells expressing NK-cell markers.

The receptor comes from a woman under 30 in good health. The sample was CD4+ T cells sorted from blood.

CDR3 nucleotides: TGTGCCAGCAGCTTAGCGCCTCCGGGACAGGGATATGGCAGAGCTTTCTTT. This translates into CASSLAPPGQGYGRAFF. The chain recombines TRBV7-8 with TRBJ1-1, with TRBD1 matching over 9 bases. The CDR3 totals 17 residues. Germline lookup yields CDR1 SGHVS and CDR2 FQNEAQ. Germline trimming cut 0 bases from V and 10 bases from J; bases unmatched to any gene: 15.